This record covers a single T cell receptor beta chain. This record comes from a study of blood T cell repertoires in COVID-19. Study summary: The United States, Italy and Spain provided the acute and convalescent COVID-19 samples.

Per the study methods: The assay estimated nucleated cells by amplifying reference gene primers. The table came from immunoSEQ multiplex PCR; TCRdb's copy has only in-frame clones and leaves some out. D and trimming come from the DNA, and the V and J calls and clone size come from that table. The profile shows approximately 97,000 clones, about four fifths of them singletons. Germline lookup yields CDR1 KGHSH and CDR2 LQKENI. CDR3 length: 15 residues. After removal of 3 bases from V and 5 bases from J, the junction contained 5 bases not matched to a gene. The chain carries TRBV18 and TRBJ1-1; 11 bases match TRBD1. The sequence derives from a human donor in a cohort sampled during active COVID-19. The sample comprised peripheral blood. The CDR3 bases are TGTGCCAGCTCACCCGGGACAGGGGGAAAGACTGAAGCTTTCTTT. This sequence encodes CASSPGTGGKTEAFF.